This T cell receptor beta chain was sequenced for a study of T cells after yellow fever vaccination. There are many counts of this clonotype. CDR1 is SGDLS and CDR2 is YYNGEE in the germline V gene. CDR3 length: 18 amino acids. Trimming took off 6 bases at V and 4 bases at J, with 26 bases between the two ends. 5'RACE template switching added a universal primer site and UMIs to TCR cDNA. One entry per CDR3 protein results from TCRdb running MiXCR on the 5' RACE reads. The data hold roughly 520,000 distinct CDR3 sequences, with around a fifth observed a single time. The chain carries TRBV9 and TRBJ1-5; D is perhaps TRBD1 (5 bases). The input for sequencing was PBMCs, taken roughly 23 days after the first yellow fever vaccination. The clonotype comes from a man between 18 and 29 years old who received the YFV17D yellow fever vaccine. The CDR3 sequence: CASTEVYLGGALNQPQHF. CDR3 nucleotide sequence: TGTGCCAGCACCGAGGTGTACCTGGGTGGGGCCCTTAATCAGCCCCAGCATTTT.